This T cell receptor (beta chain) emerged from a study of early T cells in non-severe SARS-CoV-2 infection. This clonotype was counted at least ten times. This CDR3 has 11 amino acids. V gave up 8 bases and J gave up 4 bases, with 6 bases separating them. Germline CDR1 and CDR2: MDHEN and SYDVKM. The protocol attached unique molecular identifiers to individual cDNA molecules. TCRdb used MiXCR to reprocess the 5' RACE reads, holding one entry per CDR3 protein. The table records roughly 25,000 distinct CDR3 sequences, more than 4% of them present only once. The sample consisted of whole blood. The rearrangement joins TRBV28 to TRBJ2-1; D tentatively fits TRBD1 or TRBD2 (5 bases each). This receptor was taken from an adult who was a healthcare worker with PCR-confirmed SARS-CoV-2 infection or an uninfected control (not recorded which). The CDR3, as DNA: TGTGCCAGCGGGGGATACAATGAGCAGTTCTTC. It yields the protein CASGGYNEQFF.